Presented here are 6 T cell receptor beta chains from one specimen sequenced in a study of control samples from healthy donors and cancer patients. Repertoires were generated with immunoSEQ multiplex PCR, while TCRdb's copy carries only in-frame clones and drops some. In the table there are 120,000 or so clones, 85% to 90% of which are singletons. Sequencing was carried out using PBMCs. The origin of the receptors is a woman in her fifties or sixties with lung cancer.

J is TRBJ1-2 and V is TRBV18, with 8 bases fitting TRBD1. Losses at the gene ends were 3 bases for V and 3 bases for J; bases not matched to a gene: 6. This CDR3 is built from 15 residues. The germline V gene encodes CDR1 KGHSH and CDR2 LQKENI. Here the CDR3 reads CASSPGQGEDYGYTF. The CDR3, as DNA: TGTGCCAGCTCACCCGGACAGGGTGAAGACTATGGCTACACCTTC.

The gene calls are TRBV7-3 and TRBJ1-3, with a weak D call TRBD1 (6 bases). Germline assignment: CDR1 SGHTA and CDR2 FQGTGA. This CDR3 is 15 amino acids long. Trimming cost V 1 base and J 1 base, with 8 bases left between them. CDR3 nucleotide sequence: TGTGCCAGCAGCTTAATAGGGGGATCTGGAAACACCATATATTTT. It codes for CASSLIGGSGNTIYF.

The chain joins TRBV20-1 to TRBJ1-2; D remains ambiguous. V gave up 3 bases and J gave up 4 bases, with 18 bases separating them. CDR3 size: 15 residues. Germline loops: CDR1 DFQATT, CDR2 SNEGSKA (reference sequence). The chain's CDR3 is CSASNSGLKTYGYTF. As DNA, the CDR3 is TGCAGTGCTAGTAATTCCGGTCTCAAAACCTATGGCTACACCTTC.

This chain links TRBV6-6 with TRBJ1-5; tentatively, D is TRBD1 (5 bases). Trimming took 6 bases from V and 0 from J, leaving 12 bases between them. This CDR3 region has 15 residues. The germline V gene encodes CDR1 MNHNY and CDR2 SVGAGI (reference sequence). The CDR3 protein is CASRETDLSNQPQHF. The CDR3 DNA reads as TGTGCCAGCAGAGAGACAGATCTTAGCAATCAGCCCCAGCATTTT.

V usage is TRBV5-1 and J usage is TRBJ1-1, with D hard to call. Germline loops: CDR1 SGHRS, CDR2 YFSETQ. The CDR3 contains 14 residues. The V end lost 0 bases, the J end lost 8 bases, and 14 bases lay between the germline ends. CDR3: CASSLGQVQTEAFF. DNA of the CDR3: TGCGCCAGCAGCTTGGGGCAGGTCCAAACCGAAGCTTTCTTT.

V and J are TRBV6-2 or TRBV6-3 and TRBJ1-2, with TRBD1 matching 7 bases. CDR1 MNHEY and CDR2 SVGEGT come from the germline V gene. The CDR3 loop spans 13 amino acids. J lost 8 bases, V lost 6 bases, and 9 bases had no gene match. The CDR3 coding sequence is TGTGCCAGCAGCCTACAGGGGAACGGAGGCTACACCTTC. Its protein product is CASSLQGNGGYTF.